This is a list of T cell receptor beta chains from one sample in a study of T cells expressing NK-cell markers. From its re-call of the 5' RACE reads, TCRdb lists each CDR3 protein once, without DNA. The sample features 25,000 to 35,000 distinct CDR3 sequences, with 50% to 75% in its top ten. The sequenced material came from blood T cells: a sorted CD56 or NKG2C T cell subset, CD4+ or CD8+ T cells, or bulk PBMC T cells (not recorded which). The receptors come from a woman aged 18-70 years in good health. CDR3s include the opening cysteine and the closing phenylalanine or tryptophan. Expanded clones get a size class; other rows say once, few or many, or leave the size out.

>TRBJ2-2|TRBV2|NA
CASSLPRASESTGELFF
>TRBJ2-7|TRBV15|NA
CATSVGPISEQYF
>TRBJ1-1|TRBV4-1|NA
CASGQGGDTEAFF
>TRBJ2-5|TRBV7-9|medium-sized
CASSRVSMAQETQYF
>TRBJ1-1|TRBV12-3/TRBV12-4|NA
CASSPGQGGTEAFF
>TRBJ1-5|TRBV15|NA
CATSRDHGNQPQHF
>TRBJ1-2|TRBV4-1|NA
CASSQEEGGGYGYTF
>TRBJ2-1|TRBV12-3/TRBV12-4|NA
CASSPGGFYNEQFF
>TRBJ2-3|TRBV20-1|NA
CSANHGSPPLFSTDTQYF
>TRBJ1-5|TRBV4-1|NA
CASSQEGRGAGGHQPQHF
>TRBJ1-2|TRBV27|NA
CASSQGSPYGYTF
>TRBJ2-1|TRBV2|NA
CASSEVRGLAGFRAYNEQFF
>TRBJ1-1|TRBV7-9|NA
CASSLSVTMNTEAFF
>TRBJ2-7|TRBV4-1|NA
CASSQVSGLAYEQYF